This T cell receptor (beta chain) derives from a study of radiotherapy plus CTLA-4 blockade in lung cancer. Looking at the study overall: Disease control reached approximately 31%, with objective responses in less than 20%. Study-level points and caveats: There was expansion of tumor-derived TCR clones in blood after radiotherapy plus ipilimumab. Together with interferon-beta, which increased in serum after radiation, early dynamic changes in blood T cell clones were reportedly the best predictors of response.

The data were produced by immunoSEQ multiplex PCR, yet TCRdb's version contains in-frame clones alone and is incomplete. The sample has some 100,000 clones, about 77% seen once. Trimming pared 8 bases from V and 4 bases from J, leaving 30 bases between. Germline CDR1 and CDR2: MDHEN and SYDVKM. The CDR3 totals 19 residues. For this clone: Its antigen is not identified.

The study treated chemo-refractory metastatic non-small-cell lung cancer patients with focal radiation plus ipilimumab CTLA-4 blockade. This clonotype was obtained from a human donor with non-small cell lung cancer who had a partial response to radiotherapy plus ipilimumab. The chain recombines TRBV28 with TRBJ2-1; D possibly corresponds to TRBD2 (6 bases). The sequences come from peripheral blood, collected from a patient treated with radiotherapy plus ipilimumab. CDR3 coding DNA: TGTGCCAGCCGCCACGGGGGTATACGCAGAGGTGGGAGTTACAATGAGCAGTTCTTC. It is translated as CASRHGGIRRGGSYNEQFF.